The rows below give T cell receptor beta chains drawn from one sample of a study of brain T cells in children with intractable seizures. Profiling relied on immunoSEQ multiplex PCR, and the TCRdb table lists in-frame clones only, not all of them. This table holds hundreds of thousands of clones, more than 85% found once. Sequenced here: peripheral blood, sampled roughly 5 months after surgery. The receptors originated from a boy younger than two with tuberous sclerosis and intractable seizures. Each CDR3 is given with its conserved first and last residue. Fields, in order: CDR3 protein, CDR3 DNA, D gene, V gene, J gene, clone size. The D gene is left open where the match is weak. Only some rows state a clone size, as once, few, many or a class for expanded clones.

CDR3 protein: CASSLGQGLTGELFF
CDR3 DNA: TGTGCCAGTAGTCTAGGACAGGGGCTTACCGGGGAGCTGTTTTTT
D gene: TRBD1
V gene: TRBV19
J gene: TRBJ2-2
clone size: -

CDR3 protein: CASSFYLQGSIDTEAFF
CDR3 DNA: TGTGCCAGCAGCTTTTATCTTCAGGGATCGATTGACACTGAAGCTTTCTTT
D gene: -
V gene: TRBV5-5
J gene: TRBJ1-1
clone size: -

CDR3 protein: CASSLTGGGNSPLHF
CDR3 DNA: TGTGCCAGCAGCTTAACTGGGGGCGGAAATTCACCCCTCCACTTT
D gene: -
V gene: TRBV7-3
J gene: TRBJ1-6
clone size: few

CDR3 protein: CASSLGDRGTGANVLTF
CDR3 DNA: TGCGCCAGCAGCTTGGGGGACAGAGGAACTGGGGCCAACGTCCTGACTTTC
D gene: TRBD1
V gene: TRBV5-1
J gene: TRBJ2-6
clone size: -

CDR3 protein: CASSLVGMNTEAFF
CDR3 DNA: TGTGCCAGCAGCTTGGTGGGGATGAACACTGAAGCTTTCTTT
D gene: -
V gene: TRBV5-4
J gene: TRBJ1-1
clone size: -

CDR3 protein: CASSPPLRGTGELFF
CDR3 DNA: TGCGCCAGCAGTCCCCCATTAAGGGGCACCGGGGAGCTGTTTTTT
D gene: -
V gene: TRBV4-1
J gene: TRBJ2-2
clone size: -

CDR3 protein: CASSQARMGQGNVVYTF
CDR3 DNA: TGCGCCAGCAGCCAAGCCCGAATGGGACAGGGGAACGTTGTCTACACCTTC
D gene: TRBD1
V gene: TRBV4-1
J gene: TRBJ1-2
clone size: -

CDR3 protein: CASSLVLGADTQYF
CDR3 DNA: TGTGCCAGCAGTCTAGTTTTAGGGGCAGATACGCAGTATTTT
D gene: -
V gene: TRBV6-5
J gene: TRBJ2-3
clone size: -

CDR3 protein: CAWSAQLNEKLFF
CDR3 DNA: TGTGCCTGGAGTGCACAGTTAAATGAAAAACTGTTTTTT
D gene: -
V gene: TRBV30
J gene: TRBJ1-4
clone size: -

CDR3 protein: CASSLYYGYTF
CDR3 DNA: TGTGCCAGCAGCTTGTACTATGGCTACACCTTC
D gene: -
V gene: TRBV5-6
J gene: TRBJ1-2
clone size: -

CDR3 protein: CASSLSVQGEFGETQYF
CDR3 DNA: TGTGCCAGCAGCTTGTCGGTGCAGGGGGAATTTGGAGAGACCCAGTACTTC
D gene: TRBD1
V gene: TRBV5-6
J gene: TRBJ2-5
clone size: -

CDR3 protein: CASSAGYYEQYF
CDR3 DNA: TGTGCCAGCAGCGCCGGGTACTACGAGCAGTACTTC
D gene: -
V gene: TRBV12-3/TRBV12-4
J gene: TRBJ2-7
clone size: -

CDR3 protein: CASSQEGAGADTQYF
CDR3 DNA: TGTGCCAGCAGCCAAGAGGGAGCGGGAGCAGATACGCAGTATTTT
D gene: TRBD2
V gene: TRBV3-1/TRBV3-2
J gene: TRBJ2-3
clone size: -

CDR3 protein: CASSQVAGGALGAFF
CDR3 DNA: TGTGCCAGCAGCCAAGTAGCAGGGGGGGCGTTGGGAGCTTTCTTT
D gene: TRBD1
V gene: TRBV14
J gene: TRBJ1-1
clone size: -

CDR3 protein: CASSLAGGHEQYF
CDR3 DNA: TGTGCCAGCAGCTTGGCGGGGGGCCACGAGCAGTACTTC
D gene: TRBD2
V gene: TRBV7-2
J gene: TRBJ2-7
clone size: -

CDR3 protein: CASSDNWKQYF
CDR3 DNA: TGTGCCAGCAGTGATAATTGGAAGCAGTACTTC
D gene: -
V gene: TRBV6-1
J gene: TRBJ2-7
clone size: -

CDR3 protein: CASSLGSGGFEQYF
CDR3 DNA: TGCGCCAGCAGCTTGGGCAGCGGGGGGTTCGAGCAGTACTTC
D gene: TRBD2
V gene: TRBV5-1
J gene: TRBJ2-7
clone size: -

CDR3 protein: CASSFPTRGLGYTF
CDR3 DNA: TGTGCCAGCAGCTTCCCAACCAGGGGTTTGGGCTACACCTTC
D gene: -
V gene: TRBV5-6
J gene: TRBJ1-2
clone size: -

CDR3 protein: CASSPRTSEGKETQYF
CDR3 DNA: TGTGCCAGCTCACCACGGACTAGCGAGGGGAAAGAGACCCAGTACTTC
D gene: TRBD2
V gene: TRBV18
J gene: TRBJ2-5
clone size: -

CDR3 protein: CASSIPTEAFF
CDR3 DNA: TGTGCCAGTAGTATCCCCACTGAAGCTTTCTTT
D gene: -
V gene: TRBV19
J gene: TRBJ1-1
clone size: -

CDR3 protein: CASSVTGFNEQFF
CDR3 DNA: TGTGCCAGCAGCGTGACAGGGTTCAATGAGCAGTTCTTC
D gene: TRBD1
V gene: TRBV5-4
J gene: TRBJ2-1
clone size: -

CDR3 protein: CASSLLFSYEQYF
CDR3 DNA: TGTGCCAGCAGTTTACTCTTCTCCTACGAGCAGTACTTC
D gene: -
V gene: TRBV27
J gene: TRBJ2-7
clone size: -

CDR3 protein: CASSTGYSSYNEQFF
CDR3 DNA: TGTGCCAGTAGTACAGGGTATAGCTCCTACAATGAGCAGTTCTTC
D gene: -
V gene: TRBV19
J gene: TRBJ2-1
clone size: -

CDR3 protein: CAWCTASGTLYEQYF
CDR3 DNA: TGTGCCTGGTGTACGGCTAGCGGGACGCTCTACGAGCAGTACTTC
D gene: TRBD2
V gene: TRBV30
J gene: TRBJ2-7
clone size: -

CDR3 protein: CASSPQGLASDEQYF
CDR3 DNA: TGTGCCAGCTCACCCCAGGGGCTAGCGTCCGACGAGCAGTACTTC
D gene: -
V gene: TRBV18
J gene: TRBJ2-7
clone size: once

CDR3 protein: CSVKDPIESPYGYTF
CDR3 DNA: TGCAGCGTAAAAGATCCGATCGAATCCCCCTATGGCTACACCTTC
D gene: -
V gene: TRBV29-1
J gene: TRBJ1-2
clone size: -

CDR3 protein: CATSDLPQGNGELFF
CDR3 DNA: TGTGCCACCAGTGATCTACCACAGGGAAACGGGGAGCTGTTTTTT
D gene: -
V gene: TRBV24-1
J gene: TRBJ2-2
clone size: -

CDR3 protein: CASSQDQGPRTDTQYF
CDR3 DNA: TGTGCCAGCAGCCAAGATCAAGGGCCACGCACAGATACGCAGTATTTT
D gene: -
V gene: TRBV3-1/TRBV3-2
J gene: TRBJ2-3
clone size: -

CDR3 protein: CASSWVDNTQYF
CDR3 DNA: TGTGCCAGCAGTTGGGTGGACAATACGCAGTATTTT
D gene: -
V gene: TRBV7-9
J gene: TRBJ2-3
clone size: -

CDR3 protein: CASSQIKASGSNNEQFF
CDR3 DNA: TGCGCCAGCAGCCAAATAAAGGCTAGCGGGAGCAATAATGAGCAGTTCTTC
D gene: TRBD2
V gene: TRBV5-1
J gene: TRBJ2-1
clone size: -

CDR3 protein: CASSSGEETQYF
CDR3 DNA: TGTGCCAGTAGTTCAGGGGAAGAGACCCAGTACTTC
D gene: -
V gene: TRBV19
J gene: TRBJ2-5
clone size: -

CDR3 protein: CAWSRKFQETQYF
CDR3 DNA: TGTGCCTGGAGTCGGAAATTTCAAGAGACCCAGTACTTC
D gene: -
V gene: TRBV30
J gene: TRBJ2-5
clone size: -

CDR3 protein: CATSRVLSGAAYEQYF
CDR3 DNA: TGTGCCACCAGCAGAGTATTGTCGGGAGCGGCCTACGAGCAGTACTTC
D gene: -
V gene: TRBV15
J gene: TRBJ2-7
clone size: -

CDR3 protein: CASSRGGWYTEAFF
CDR3 DNA: TGCGCCAGCAGTCGGGGGGGCTGGTACACTGAAGCTTTCTTT
D gene: -
V gene: TRBV23-1
J gene: TRBJ1-1
clone size: -

CDR3 protein: CASSRPPFYEQYF
CDR3 DNA: TGTGCCAGCAGCCGTCCCCCCTTCTACGAGCAGTACTTC
D gene: -
V gene: TRBV7-9
J gene: TRBJ2-7
clone size: once

CDR3 protein: CASSEDLQGRAEAFF
CDR3 DNA: TGTGCCAGCAGTGAAGATTTACAGGGTAGAGCTGAAGCTTTCTTT
D gene: -
V gene: TRBV2
J gene: TRBJ1-1
clone size: -

CDR3 protein: CASSQFGAEQFF
CDR3 DNA: TGTGCCAGCAGCCAATTTGGGGCTGAGCAGTTCTTC
D gene: -
V gene: TRBV3-1/TRBV3-2
J gene: TRBJ2-1
clone size: -

CDR3 protein: CSASVLNQPQHF
CDR3 DNA: TGCAGTGCTAGTGTTCTCAATCAGCCCCAGCATTTT
D gene: -
V gene: TRBV20-1
J gene: TRBJ1-5
clone size: -

CDR3 protein: CASSMEALQYF
CDR3 DNA: TGTGCCAGTAGTATGGAGGCCCTTCAGTACTTC
D gene: -
V gene: TRBV19
J gene: TRBJ2-4
clone size: -

CDR3 protein: CASSIGLHSNQPQHF
CDR3 DNA: TGTGCCAGTAGTATAGGACTGCATAGCAATCAGCCCCAGCATTTT
D gene: -
V gene: TRBV19
J gene: TRBJ1-5
clone size: -

CDR3 protein: CASSPGTWGNYGYTF
CDR3 DNA: TGTGCCAGCTCACCGGGAACGTGGGGGAACTATGGCTACACCTTC
D gene: -
V gene: TRBV18
J gene: TRBJ1-2
clone size: -